Listed below are T cell receptor beta chains from one sample, sequenced in a study of response to subunit inactivated influenza vaccine. MiXCR, applied by TCRdb to the RT-PCR reads, yields one record per CDR3 protein. The table lists about 310,000 distinct CDR3 sequences, roughly 20% of them singletons. The specimen was PBMCs from blood, collected roughly 20 months after vaccination. These receptors originate from a man aged 45-69 years who received an inactivated influenza vaccine. CDR3s leave out the opening cysteine and the closing phenylalanine or tryptophan. Clone sizes are given selectively: once, few, many, or a class where the clone is expanded.

size: -
V: TRBV4-3
CDR3: ASSQTILNTEAF

size: -
V: TRBV20-1
CDR3: SAREGAGGDTQY

size: -
V: TRBV6-2/TRBV6-3
CDR3: ASSYFNIIGGGGEYNEQF

size: few
V: TRBV29-1
CDR3: SVGIGTQDYGYT

size: -
V: TRBV7-8
CDR3: ASRLTEGVGEKLF

size: many
V: TRBV2
CDR3: ASSDKNRYRGLGQPQH

size: many
V: TRBV6-1
CDR3: ASSSPQGDTGELF

size: -
V: TRBV20-1
CDR3: SAKWAMGDEQF

size: many
V: TRBV7-9
CDR3: ASSNRVQPQH

size: few
V: TRBV10-3
CDR3: AIKETYEQY

size: -
V: TRBV5-1
CDR3: ASSLESGGNTGELF

size: many
V: TRBV4-2
CDR3: ASSPSAQGAVSPLH

size: few
V: TRBV18
CDR3: ASSPGSDTQY

size: -
V: TRBV6-5
CDR3: ASSSRMAKNIQY

size: few
V: TRBV6-1
CDR3: ASGIQGGTQPQH

size: few
V: TRBV12-3/TRBV12-4
CDR3: AAGDGTTEAF

size: few
V: TRBV6-2/TRBV6-3
CDR3: ASSYSRGYEQY

size: few
V: TRBV7-2
CDR3: ASSLSLYEQY

size: -
V: TRBV27
CDR3: ASSWFGELF

size: few
V: TRBV3-1
CDR3: ASSLGGIDTDTQY

size: -
V: TRBV6-6
CDR3: ASGRGRTYGYT

size: few
V: TRBV12-3/TRBV12-4
CDR3: ASSNPGTGSYNEQF

size: -
V: TRBV7-2
CDR3: ASSLVCGTIY

size: few
V: TRBV7-9
CDR3: ASSLGGLTEAF

size: few
V: TRBV20-1
CDR3: SAPRTGDEKLF

size: -
V: TRBV13
CDR3: ASSLGFMASETQY

size: few
V: TRBV10-3
CDR3: AITDWSGNTIY

size: -
V: TRBV7-9
CDR3: ASAGAAYEQY

size: -
V: TRBV25-1
CDR3: ATWGSTDTQY

size: few
V: TRBV7-2
CDR3: ASSLGAVGSLWAF

size: -
V: TRBV27
CDR3: ASGWGMNTEAF

size: -
V: TRBV6-2/TRBV6-3
CDR3: ASSVRPDGPDNYGYT

size: -
V: TRBV4-3
CDR3: ASSQDNQGPLEQY

size: -
V: TRBV19
CDR3: ASSATYRGHYSNQPQH

size: few
V: TRBV20-1
CDR3: SASRPHRLYQPQH

size: -
V: TRBV20-1
CDR3: SARHTGIFGNTEAF

size: -
V: TRBV20-1
CDR3: SAADPRGGNTDTQY

size: few
V: TRBV29-1
CDR3: SVKPAGGSIPNEQF

size: few
V: TRBV27
CDR3: ASSPKNTQLPEQY

size: -
V: TRBV6-1
CDR3: ASTRTGTGEKLF

size: few
V: TRBV20-1
CDR3: SARERGRYEQY

size: -
V: TRBV19
CDR3: ASRSEQVYAGQPQH

size: -
V: TRBV20-1
CDR3: SAPSWANTGELF

size: -
V: TRBV12-3/TRBV12-4
CDR3: ASSLGPLFDTQY

size: -
V: TRBV5-3
CDR3: ALTGGLDTEAF

size: few
V: TRBV10-3
CDR3: AISPRGSYNEQF

size: many
V: TRBV6-1
CDR3: ASSRQSSYGYT

size: many
V: TRBV5-5
CDR3: ASSLAGNHYGYT

size: few
V: TRBV6-1
CDR3: ASRPTGNQPQH

size: -
V: TRBV11-2
CDR3: ASSLADSSQETQY

size: many
V: TRBV6-1
CDR3: ASSPSGQFYGYT